Sequencing of this TCR beta chain was carried out in a study of T cells in Graves' hyperthyroidism and ophthalmopathy. On this clonotype itself: What it recognizes is unknown.

Those with hyperthyroidism were 18 to 65 years old, newly diagnosed, and ill for under 2 months. There are 15 residues in the CDR3. The germline V gene has CDR1 SGHAT and CDR2 FQNNGV. V lost 7 bases to trimming and J lost 3 bases, with 16 bases between them. TCR beta CDR3 region amplification was performed from RNA transcripts. The HTBI primer set was used in a first-round RT-PCR of the TCR CDR3. MiXCR, applied by TCRdb to the multiplex PCR reads, yields one record per CDR3 protein. The sample has about 400,000 distinct CDR3 sequences; roughly 14% are singletons. The study's findings and limits: Ophthalmopathy, which appeared later, was predicted by the model a median approximately 6.7 months before onset.

V and J are TRBV11-2 and TRBJ2-1; D is unresolved. Sequencing input: blood. The sequence was collected from a woman under 30 with Graves' hyperthyroidism that later progressed to Graves' ophthalmopathy. The CDR3 loop reads CASTKILDFYNEQFF. The CDR3 DNA sequence: TGTGCCAGCACCAAAATCCTGGATTTCTACAATGAGCAGTTCTTC.